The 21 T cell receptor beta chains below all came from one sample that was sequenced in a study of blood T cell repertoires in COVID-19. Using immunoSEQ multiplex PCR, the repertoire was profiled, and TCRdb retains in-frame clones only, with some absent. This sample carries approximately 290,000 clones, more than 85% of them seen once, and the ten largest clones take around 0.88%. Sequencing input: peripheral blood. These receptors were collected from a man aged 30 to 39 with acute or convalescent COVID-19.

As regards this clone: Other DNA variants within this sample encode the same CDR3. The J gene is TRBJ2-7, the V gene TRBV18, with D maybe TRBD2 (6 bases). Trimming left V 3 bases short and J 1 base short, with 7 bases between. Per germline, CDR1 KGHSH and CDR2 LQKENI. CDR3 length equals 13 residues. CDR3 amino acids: CASSPGTSYEQYF. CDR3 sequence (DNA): TGTGCCAGCTCACCCGGGACTTCCTACGAGCAGTACTTC.

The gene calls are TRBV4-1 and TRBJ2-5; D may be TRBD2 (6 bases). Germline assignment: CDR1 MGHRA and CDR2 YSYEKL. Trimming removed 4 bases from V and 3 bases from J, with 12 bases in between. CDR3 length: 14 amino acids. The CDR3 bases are TGCGCCAGCAGCCCGGGCTCTAGCGAAGAGACCCAGTACTTC. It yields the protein CASSPGSSEETQYF.

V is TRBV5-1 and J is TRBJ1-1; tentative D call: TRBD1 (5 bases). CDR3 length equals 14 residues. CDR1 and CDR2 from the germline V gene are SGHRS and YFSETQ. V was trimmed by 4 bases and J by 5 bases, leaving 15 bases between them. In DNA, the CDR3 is TGCGCCAGCAGCCCTAGCGGGGGTGGGACTGAAGCTTTCTTT. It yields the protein CASSPSGGGTEAFF.

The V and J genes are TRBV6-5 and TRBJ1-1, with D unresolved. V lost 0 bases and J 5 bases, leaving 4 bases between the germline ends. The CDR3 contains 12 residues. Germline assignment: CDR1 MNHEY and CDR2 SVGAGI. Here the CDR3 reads CASSYSPTEAFF. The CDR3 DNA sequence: TGTGCCAGCAGTTACTCCCCTACTGAAGCTTTCTTT.

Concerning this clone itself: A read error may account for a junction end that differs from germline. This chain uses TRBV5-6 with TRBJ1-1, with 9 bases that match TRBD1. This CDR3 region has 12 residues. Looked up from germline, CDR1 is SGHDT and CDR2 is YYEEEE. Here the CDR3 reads CASSRDRAFGVF. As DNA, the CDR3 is TGTGCCAGCAGCCGGGACAGGGCCTTCGGTGTCTTT.

CDR3 DNA: TGTGCCAGCAGCCCATCACCGGGACTAGCGGGAGTTCGCTCCTACAATGAGCAGTTCTTC. It codes for CASSPSPGLAGVRSYNEQFF. The V and J genes are TRBV14 and TRBJ2-1; 14 nucleotides agree with TRBD2. CDR3 size: 20 residues. With V trimmed by 4 bases and J by 0 bases, 11 bases remained unmatched. In germline, CDR1 is SGHDN, CDR2 FVKESK.

The CDR3 bases are TGCGCCAGCAGTCAATCTCCGAGACAGAGTAACTATGGCTACACCTTC. This encodes CASSQSPRQSNYGYTF. The chain employs TRBV4-1 and TRBJ1-2; D is perhaps TRBD1 (5 bases). V gave up 6 bases and J gave up 1 base, with 18 bases separating them. The germline V gene encodes CDR1 MGHRA and CDR2 YSYEKL. The CDR3 is 16 residues long.

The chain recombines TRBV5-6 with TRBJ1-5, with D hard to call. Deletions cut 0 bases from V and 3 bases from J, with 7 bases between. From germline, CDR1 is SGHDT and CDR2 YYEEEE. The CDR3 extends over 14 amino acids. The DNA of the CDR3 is TGTGCCAGCAGCTTGGGCGGAACCAATCAGCCCCAGCATTTT. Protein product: CASSLGGTNQPQHF.

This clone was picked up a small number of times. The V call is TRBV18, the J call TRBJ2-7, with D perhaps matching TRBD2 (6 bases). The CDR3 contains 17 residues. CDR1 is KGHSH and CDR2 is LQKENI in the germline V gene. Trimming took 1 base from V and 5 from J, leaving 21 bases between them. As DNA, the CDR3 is TGTGCCAGCTCACCACGAATCGGGGGAGGTAGTAGCCACGAGCAGTACTTC. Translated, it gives CASSPRIGGGSSHEQYF.

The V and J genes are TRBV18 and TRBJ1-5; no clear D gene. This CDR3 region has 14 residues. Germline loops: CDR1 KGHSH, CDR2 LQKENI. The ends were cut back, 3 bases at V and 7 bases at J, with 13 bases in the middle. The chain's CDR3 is CASSPTVNQQPQHF. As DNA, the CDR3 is TGTGCCAGCTCACCTACAGTGAATCAACAGCCCCAGCATTTT.

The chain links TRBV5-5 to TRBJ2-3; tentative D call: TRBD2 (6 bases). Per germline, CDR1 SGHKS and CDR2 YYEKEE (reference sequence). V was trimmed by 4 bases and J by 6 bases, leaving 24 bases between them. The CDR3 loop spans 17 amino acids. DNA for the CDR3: TGTGCCAGCAGCCCCGGATCACTAGCTACCCTCGGGGATACGCAGTATTTT. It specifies CASSPGSLATLGDTQYF.

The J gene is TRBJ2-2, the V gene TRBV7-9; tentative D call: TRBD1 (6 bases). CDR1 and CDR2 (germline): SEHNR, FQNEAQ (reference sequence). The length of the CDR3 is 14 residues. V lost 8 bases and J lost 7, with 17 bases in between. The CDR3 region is CASVLQGVNGELFF. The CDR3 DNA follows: TGTGCCAGCGTCCTACAGGGCGTGAACGGGGAGCTGTTTTTT. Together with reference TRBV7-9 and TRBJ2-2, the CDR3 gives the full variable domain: DTGVSQNPRHKITKRGQNVTFRCDPISEHNRLYWYRQTLGQGPEFLTYFQNEAQLEKSRLLSDRFSAERPKGSFSTLEIQRTEQGDSAMYLCASVLQGVNGELFFGEGSRLTVL.

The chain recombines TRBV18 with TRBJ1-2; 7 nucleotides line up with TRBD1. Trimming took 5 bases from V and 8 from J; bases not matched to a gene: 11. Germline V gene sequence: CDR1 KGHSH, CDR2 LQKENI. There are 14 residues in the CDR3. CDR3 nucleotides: TGTGCCAGCTCAGCAAGACAGGGTACGGGGGGCTACACCTTC. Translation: CASSARQGTGGYTF.

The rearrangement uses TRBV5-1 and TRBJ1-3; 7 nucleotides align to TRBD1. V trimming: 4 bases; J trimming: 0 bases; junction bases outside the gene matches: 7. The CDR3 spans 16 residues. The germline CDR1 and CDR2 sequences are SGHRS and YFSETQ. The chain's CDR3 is CASSPGGLPSGNTIYF. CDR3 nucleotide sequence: TGCGCCAGCAGCCCAGGGGGGCTCCCCTCTGGAAACACCATATATTTT.

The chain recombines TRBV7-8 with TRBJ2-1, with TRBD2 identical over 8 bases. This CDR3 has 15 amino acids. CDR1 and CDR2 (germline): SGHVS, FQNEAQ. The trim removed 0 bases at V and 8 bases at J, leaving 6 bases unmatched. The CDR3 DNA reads TGTGCCAGCAGCTTAGCTTCGGCGGGAGGCGATGAGCAGTTCTTC. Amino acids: CASSLASAGGDEQFF.

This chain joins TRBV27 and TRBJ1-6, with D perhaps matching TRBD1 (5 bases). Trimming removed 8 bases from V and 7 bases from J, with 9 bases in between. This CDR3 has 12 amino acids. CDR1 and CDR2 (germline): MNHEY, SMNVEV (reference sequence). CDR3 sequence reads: CASGAQNSPLHF. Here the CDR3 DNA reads TGTGCCAGCGGGGCGCAGAATTCACCCCTCCACTTT.

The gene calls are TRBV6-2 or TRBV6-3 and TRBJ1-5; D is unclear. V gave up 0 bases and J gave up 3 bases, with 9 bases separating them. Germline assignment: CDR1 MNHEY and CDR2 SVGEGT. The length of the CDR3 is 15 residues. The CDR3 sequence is CASSYSRGSNQPQHF. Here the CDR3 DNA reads TGTGCCAGCAGTTACTCTCGAGGATCCAATCAGCCCCAGCATTTT.

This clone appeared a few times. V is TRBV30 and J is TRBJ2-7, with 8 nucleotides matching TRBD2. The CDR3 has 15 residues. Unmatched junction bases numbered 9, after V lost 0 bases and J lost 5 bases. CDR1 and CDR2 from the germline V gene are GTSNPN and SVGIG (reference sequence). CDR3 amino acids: CAWSVGSGMKNEQYF. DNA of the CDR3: TGTGCCTGGAGTGTCGGTAGCGGGATGAAAAACGAGCAGTACTTC.

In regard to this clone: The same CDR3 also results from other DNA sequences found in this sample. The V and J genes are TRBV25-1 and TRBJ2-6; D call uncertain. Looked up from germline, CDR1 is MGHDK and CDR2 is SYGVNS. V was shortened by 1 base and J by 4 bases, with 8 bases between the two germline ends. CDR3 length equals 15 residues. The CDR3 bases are TGTGCCAGCAGTGAATCCGGGTCCGGGGCCAACGTCCTGACTTTC. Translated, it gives CASSESGSGANVLTF.

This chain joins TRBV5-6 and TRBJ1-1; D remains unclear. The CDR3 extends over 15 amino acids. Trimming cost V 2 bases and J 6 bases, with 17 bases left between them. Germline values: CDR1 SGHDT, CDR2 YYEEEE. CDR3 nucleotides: TGTGCCAGCAGCTTAAGCAGGATTTATAACCCTGAAGCTTTCTTT. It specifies CASSLSRIYNPEAFF.

CDR3 bases: TGCGCCAGCAGCTTTAGGAGACAGGGACCCAATGAGCAGTTCTTC. Translating gives CASSFRRQGPNEQFF. The chain is built from TRBV5-1 and TRBJ2-1; TRBD1 aligns across 7 bases. The germline V gene has CDR1 SGHRS and CDR2 YFSETQ. CDR3 size: 15 residues. Trimming cost V 2 bases and J 6 bases; bases outside gene matches: 8.